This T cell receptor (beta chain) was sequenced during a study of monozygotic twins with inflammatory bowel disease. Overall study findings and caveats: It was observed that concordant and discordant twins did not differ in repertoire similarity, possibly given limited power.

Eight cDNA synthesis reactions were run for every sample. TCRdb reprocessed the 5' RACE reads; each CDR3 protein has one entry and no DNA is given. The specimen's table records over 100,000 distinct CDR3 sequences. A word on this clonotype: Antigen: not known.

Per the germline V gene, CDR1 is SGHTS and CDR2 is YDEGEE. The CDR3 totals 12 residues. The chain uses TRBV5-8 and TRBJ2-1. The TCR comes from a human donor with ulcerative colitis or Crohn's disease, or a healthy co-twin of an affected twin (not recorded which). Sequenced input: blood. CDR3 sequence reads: CASSLGENEQFF.